This TCR beta chain appears in the sequencing data of a study of CD8 T cells in Susac syndrome. Study-wide results and caveats: The number of individuals included in the study's TCR sequencing and HLA analysis was acknowledged as relatively small.

With random hexamers, roughly 0.45 to 1 ug RNA was reverse transcribed. immunoSEQ multiplex PCR amplified TCR beta CDR3 across 54 Vbeta, 13 Jbeta. TCRdb reprocessed the immunoSEQ multiplex PCR reads with MiXCR, giving one entry per CDR3 protein. Altogether about 190,000 distinct CDR3 sequences are present, 95% being singletons, with the ten largest covering about 0.094%. TCR beta sequencing was performed on blood CD8+ and CD4+ T cells. Age- and sex-matched healthy donors served as the control group. Germline CDR1 is DFQATT and CDR2 is SNEGSKA (reference sequence). V was shortened by 3 bases and J by 6 bases, with 21 bases between the two germline ends. The CDR3 loop spans 15 amino acids. About this clonotype: Its antigen is unknown.

Sequencing was carried out using CD4+ T cells from PBMCs. The receptor's source is a human donor in good health. The chain carries TRBV20-1 and TRBJ2-7; D possibly corresponds to TRBD2 (6 bases). CDR3 loop: CSARGSGRLRSEQYF. CDR3 DNA: TGCAGTGCTAGGGGCTCAGGGAGGCTGCGAAGCGAGCAGTACTTC.